This T cell receptor (beta chain) originates from a study of blood T cell repertoires in COVID-19. Method: immunoSEQ multiplex PCR; TCRdb's copy keeps in-frame clones and lacks some. The sample contains 200,000 to 250,000 clones, around four fifths of which appear only once. The germline CDR1 and CDR2 sequences are SGDLS and YYNGEE. The length of the CDR3 is 17 residues. V lost 2 bases and J lost 0, with 17 bases in between. The sequence derives from a man aged 25-40 years who had recovered from COVID-19. The specimen was peripheral blood. The chain has TRBV9 and TRBJ2-5, with D perhaps matching TRBD1 (5 bases). In DNA, the CDR3 is TGTGCCAGCAGCGTCTCACTTACCCCAGGGTACCAAGAGACCCAGTACTTC. Its protein product is CASSVSLTPGYQETQYF.